Below are 29 T cell receptor beta chains sequenced from a single sample in a study of blood T cells in healthy people across ages. The use of a sample-barcoded 5' primer and a J-beta primer mix characterized a second PCR of roughly 6 to 11 cycles. TCRdb analysed the 5' RACE reads with MiXCR anew, one entry per CDR3 protein. This table holds under 800,000 distinct CDR3 sequences, under 25% found once. Source material: blood. These receptors came from a man aged 70-80 years in good health.

The V call is TRBV20-1, the J call TRBJ2-5; no definite D call. The J call is in doubt because the DNA end fits TRBJ2-7 better. The CDR3 is 12 residues long. Germline V lookup: CDR1 DFQATT, CDR2 SNEGSKA (reference sequence). Here the CDR3 reads CSARVVSNEQYF. In nucleotides, the CDR3 is TGCAGTGCTAGAGTAGTATCAAACGAGCAGTACTTC.

The sample holds a few counts of this clonotype. V usage is TRBV5-1 and J usage is TRBJ2-5, with TRBD2 matching 11 bases. J was trimmed by 7 bases and V by 3 bases; bases with no gene match: 2. Germline CDR1 reads SGHRS; CDR2 reads YFSETQ. The length of the CDR3 is 13 residues. For the CDR3, the DNA is TGCGCCAGCAGCTCGGGACTAGCGGTGACCCAGTACTTC. Amino acid sequence: CASSSGLAVTQYF.

This clonotype was recorded a few times. The V call is TRBV4-3, the J call TRBJ2-1; D is undetermined. The J call is doubtful: the DNA matches TRBJ2-5 better. Germline CDR1 is LGHNA and CDR2 is YSLEER. This CDR3 region has 13 residues. The CDR3 DNA reads as TGCGCCAGCAGCCAAGGGATCGGAGAGACCCAGTACTTC. It yields the protein CASSQGIGETQYF.

V and J are TRBV12-3 or TRBV12-4 and TRBJ2-1; 13 bases fit TRBD2. J lost 9 bases, V lost 4 bases, and 6 bases had no gene match. CDR3 size: 15 residues. CDR3: CASSYRTSGSGEQFF. DNA of the CDR3: TGTGCCAGCAGTTATCGGACTAGCGGGAGCGGTGAGCAGTTCTTC.

The chain couples TRBV4-2 to TRBJ1-1, with a possible D match to TRBD1 (5 bases). CDR3 size: 15 residues. Trimming stripped 0 bases from V and 5 bases from J, with 13 bases between. Germline CDR1 and CDR2: LGHNA and YNFKEQ. This CDR3 is CASSQDGRVETEAFF. CDR3 coding DNA: TGTGCCAGCAGCCAAGATGGCAGGGTAGAAACTGAAGCTTTCTTT.

This rearrangement joins TRBV15 to TRBJ2-1; TRBD2 agrees at 12 bases. This CDR3 has 13 amino acids. CDR1 and CDR2 from the germline V gene are LNHNV and YYDKDF (reference sequence). V lost 5 bases to trimming and J lost 9 bases; unmatched junction nucleotides: 2. The CDR3 nucleotides read TGTGCCACCAGCGAGGGACTAGCGGGTGAGCAGTTCTTC. Translating it yields CATSEGLAGEQFF.

The chain has TRBV10-2 and TRBJ2-7; perhaps TRBD1 as D (5 bases). Germline CDR1 reads WSHSY; CDR2 reads SAAADI. The CDR3 length is 15 residues. V was pared by 6 bases and J by 0 bases, with 15 bases between. CDR3 DNA sequence: TGCGCCAGCAGAGTAAACAGGTTGAGCTCCTACGAGCAGTACTTC. It is translated as CASRVNRLSSYEQYF.

The sample holds many counts of this clonotype. The chain joins TRBV9 to TRBJ2-5; a weak D match, TRBD2 (6 bases). Germline loops: CDR1 SGDLS, CDR2 YYNGEE. The CDR3 is 14 amino acids. V lost 0 bases and J 5 bases, leaving 11 bases between the germline ends. The CDR3 sequence is CASSVDGSGETQYF. The CDR3 DNA follows: TGTGCCAGCAGCGTAGACGGGAGTGGTGAGACCCAGTACTTC.

In its sample, this clonotype was seen a few times. One end of the junction fails to match germline, which may point to a read error. This sequence joins TRBV10-3 and TRBJ2-5; D gene uncertain. This CDR3 has 14 residues. The V gene's germline CDR1 is ENHRY and CDR2 SYGVKD. The CDR3 is CAISEEPVPSTQYF. CDR3 nucleotide sequence: TGTGCCATCAGTGAAGAGCCGGTCCCAAGTACCCAGTACTTT.

The genes are TRBV3-1 and TRBJ1-6; tentatively, D is TRBD1 (5 bases). The CDR3 consists of 13 residues. V was shortened by 7 bases and J by 15 bases, with 19 bases between the two germline ends. CDR1 LGHDT and CDR2 YNNKEL come from the germline V gene (reference sequence). The CDR3 loop reads CASTQGSKFRLHF. The DNA for the CDR3 is TGTGCCAGCACCCAGGGTTCCAAATTCCGCCTCCACTTT.

This clonotype has only a few counts. The chain carries TRBV19 and TRBJ2-7; unclear D gene. V dropped 11 bases and J dropped 6 bases, with 17 bases sitting between them. Germline CDR1 LNHDA, CDR2 SQIVND (reference sequence). This CDR3 contains 12 residues. The CDR3 loop is CAQEAEKAEQYF. For the CDR3, the DNA is TGTGCCCAAGAGGCAGAAAAGGCCGAGCAGTACTTC.

The chain is built from TRBV7-9 and TRBJ2-5; tentatively, D is TRBD2 (6 bases). The J call may be in error: the DNA end matches TRBJ2-7 better. This CDR3 is built from 12 residues. Per germline, CDR1 SEHNR and CDR2 FQNEAQ (reference sequence). In nucleotides, the CDR3 is TGTGCCAGCAGCTCTGCGGGATACGAGCAGTACTTC. As protein: CASSSAGYEQYF.

The sample holds many counts of this clonotype. The V call is TRBV10-3, the J call TRBJ2-5; 11 nucleotides align to TRBD2. Germline CDR1 is ENHRY and CDR2 is SYGVKD. The CDR3 loop spans 14 amino acids. Trimming cost V 7 bases and J 2 bases; bases outside gene matches: 3. The CDR3 loop is CAIKTSGIQETQYF. The CDR3 nucleotides read TGTGCCATCAAGACTAGCGGGATTCAAGAGACCCAGTACTTC.

The rearrangement links TRBV7-2 to TRBJ1-1; 7 bases are a match to TRBD1. The CDR3 loop spans 14 amino acids. CDR1 SGHTA and CDR2 FQGNSA come from the germline V gene. Trimming cost V 4 bases and J 7 bases; bases outside gene matches: 9. The DNA for the CDR3 is TGTGCCAGCAGCTACCCTGGGCAGGGGGGTGAAGCTTTCTTT. Protein sequence: CASSYPGQGGEAFF.

The table lists this clonotype with a few counts. The rearrangement links TRBV18 to TRBJ1-5, with 10 bases lining up with TRBD1. The V and J ends lost 6 bases and 8 bases, in that order; junction bases with no gene match: 4. Per germline, CDR1 KGHSH and CDR2 LQKENI. The CDR3 length is 13 residues. The CDR3 region is CASSRDRGEPQHF. Written as DNA, the CDR3 is TGTGCCAGCTCTCGGGACAGGGGAGAGCCCCAGCATTTT.

This clonotype showed up just a few times. The V call is TRBV12-3 or TRBV12-4, the J call TRBJ1-2; D not certain. V lost 6 bases and J 2 bases, leaving 19 bases between the germline ends. This CDR3 contains 16 residues. CDR3 residues: CASSPSSMVRNYGYTF. In DNA form, the CDR3 reads TGTGCCAGCAGCCCCTCCTCCATGGTTAGAAACTATGGCTACACCTTC.

The J gene is TRBJ2-3, the V gene TRBV9; D gene ambiguous. Trimming pared 5 bases from V and 6 bases from J, leaving 10 bases between. Germline V gene sequence: CDR1 SGDLS, CDR2 YYNGEE. The CDR3 sequence is 12 residues long. CDR3 DNA sequence: TGTGCCAGCAGTCCCCGATTGGATACGCAGTATTTT. Translation gives CASSPRLDTQYF.

The table lists this clonotype with a few counts. This chain uses TRBV28 with TRBJ1-5, with 8 bases that match TRBD1. Germline CDR1 is MDHEN and CDR2 is SYDVKM. After removal of 6 bases from V and 6 bases from J, the junction contained 10 bases not matched to a gene. The CDR3 spans 15 residues. CDR3 region: CASRRSQGAGQPQHF. The DNA for the CDR3 is TGTGCCAGCAGAAGAAGCCAGGGGGCTGGTCAGCCCCAGCATTTT.

V is TRBV12-3 or TRBV12-4 and J is TRBJ2-7; D gene unclear. The better agreement between TRBJ2-5 and the DNA end casts doubt on the J call. The CDR3 spans 12 residues. CDR3 sequence reads: CASSLNPETQYF. The CDR3 nucleotides read TGTGCCAGCAGTTTAAACCCGGAGACCCAGTACTTC.

The chain couples TRBV20-1 to TRBJ1-1; TRBD1 matches at 8 bases. V lost 7 bases to trimming and J lost 1 base; unmatched junction nucleotides: 8. Germline V gene data show CDR1 as DFQATT and CDR2 as SNEGSKA (reference sequence). This CDR3 has 14 amino acids. The CDR3 sequence is CSGRTGWRNTEAFF. CDR3 bases: TGCAGTGGCCGGACAGGGTGGAGGAACACTGAAGCTTTCTTT.

CDR3 region: CASSFQAIFYEQYF. The CDR3 region has the DNA TGTGCCAGCAGCTTTCAGGCAATCTTCTACGAGCAGTACTTC. The chain joins TRBV7-9 to TRBJ2-7, with unresolved D. The CDR3 length is 14 residues. V was shortened by 3 bases and J by 3 bases, with 12 bases between the two germline ends. Germline lookup yields CDR1 SEHNR and CDR2 FQNEAQ (reference sequence).

The J gene is TRBJ2-5, the V gene TRBV2, with TRBD1 matching over 11 bases. Germline V gene lookup returns CDR1 SNHLY and CDR2 FYNNEI. This CDR3 contains 14 residues. Trimming cost V 8 bases and J 6 bases; bases outside gene matches: 8. CDR3 bases: TGTGCCAGCCCTACCCGGGACAGGGGGAAGACCCAGTACTTC. The encoded protein is CASPTRDRGKTQYF.

The rearrangement links TRBV5-5 to TRBJ2-3; TRBD1 aligns across 7 bases. J gave up 2 bases and V 7 bases, and 7 bases lay outside the gene matches. Germline values: CDR1 SGHKS, CDR2 YYEKEE (reference sequence). This CDR3 region has 14 residues. The CDR3: CASGSGTDTDTQYF. DNA of the CDR3: TGTGCCAGCGGCTCCGGGACAGACACAGATACGCAGTATTTT.

This clonotype occurred a few times. CDR3 DNA: TGTGCCAGCAGCCAAGACGAACAGGGGTATGAAAAACTGTTTTTT. Translating it yields CASSQDEQGYEKLFF. The rearrangement links TRBV3-1 to TRBJ1-4, with 7 bases identical to TRBD1. Germline CDR1 and CDR2: LGHDT and YNNKEL (reference sequence). This CDR3 is built from 15 residues. V lost 0 bases, J lost 6 bases, and 4 bases stayed unmatched. Based on the CDR3 plus reference TRBV3-1 and TRBJ1-4, the full variable domain is DTAVSQTPKYLVTQMGNDKSIKCEQNLGHDTMYWYKQDSKKFLKIMFSYNNKELIINETVPNRFSPKSPDKAHLNLHINSLELGDSAVYFCASSQDEQGYEKLFFGSGTQLSVL.

The chain links TRBV11-2 to TRBJ2-5, with D possibly matching TRBD2 (6 bases). CDR3 length: 15 amino acids. The V end was cut by 0 bases, the J end by 4 bases, with 12 bases between. Germline V lookup: CDR1 SGHAT, CDR2 FQNNGV. This chain's CDR3 is CASSLDPASAETQYF. CDR3 DNA sequence: TGTGCCAGCAGCTTAGATCCGGCTAGCGCAGAGACCCAGTACTTC.

This clonotype has just a few counts. The gene calls are TRBV7-2 and TRBJ2-5, with 9 bases matching TRBD1. Germline CDR1 and CDR2: SGHTA and FQGNSA. This CDR3 is built from 15 residues. J gave up 5 bases and V 5 bases, and 9 bases lay outside the gene matches. CDR3 sequence: CASSGTGLEYETQYF. In DNA form, the CDR3 reads TGTGCCAGCAGCGGGACAGGGTTGGAGTATGAGACCCAGTACTTC.

This clonotype has just a few counts. The CDR3 DNA sequence: TGCGCCAGCAGCCAAGACCCAGGCAGACCGAGGCCTGGAAACACCATATATTTT. It is translated as CASSQDPGRPRPGNTIYF. The V gene is TRBV4-1, the J gene TRBJ1-3; D call uncertain. The V end was cut by 0 bases, the J end by 2 bases, with 17 bases between. From germline, CDR1 is MGHRA and CDR2 YSYEKL. The CDR3 consists of 18 residues.

Many counts were recorded for this clonotype. The rearrangement links TRBV7-9 to TRBJ2-5; D is unresolved. V was shortened by 5 bases and J by 4 bases, with 11 bases between the two germline ends. Germline V gene sequence: CDR1 SEHNR, CDR2 FQNEAQ (reference sequence). The CDR3 loop spans 13 amino acids. The chain's CDR3 is CASSPWDLETQYF. DNA of the CDR3: TGTGCCAGCAGCCCATGGGATTTAGAGACCCAGTACTTC.

This clonotype was recorded at least ten times. CDR3 residues: CASSQLSGSYEQYF. The CDR3, as DNA: TGTGCCAGCAGCCAACTAAGCGGCTCCTACGAGCAGTACTTC. V is TRBV3-1 and J is TRBJ2-7, with D possibly being TRBD2 (5 bases). Trimming cost V 2 bases and J 0 bases, with 8 bases left between them. The germline V gene encodes CDR1 LGHDT and CDR2 YNNKEL (reference sequence). The CDR3 is 14 amino acids.